This record covers a single T cell receptor beta chain. Antigen specificity is unknown. Germline V gene sequence: CDR1 GTSNPN, CDR2 SVGIG (reference sequence). CDR3 size: 16 residues. Trimming stripped 4 bases from V and 0 bases from J, with 18 bases between. This entry is derived from a study of blood T cells in healthy people across ages. Study-wide findings and caveats: Diversity figures based on one million T cells were deemed too low. Higher diversity and more naive CD4+ cells were features of long-lived donors, compared to aged donors. The fall in TCR beta diversity per million T cells was roughly linear with age.

Isolated PBMCs totaled at least 6 million in each sample. Combining a sample-barcoded 5' primer with a J-beta primer mix, a second PCR ran for roughly 7 to 12 cycles. TCRdb re-analysed the 5' RACE reads in MiXCR, keeping a single row per CDR3 protein. The sample shows about 670,000 distinct CDR3 sequences, around 50% of them seen only once. The source is a woman aged 80 or over in good health. The sequencing sample was made of blood. V is TRBV30 and J is TRBJ1-2; D gene unclear. CDR3 coding DNA: TGTGCCTGGATTAACTCCTGGACGATCCCTAACTATGGCTACACCTTC. It is translated as CAWINSWTIPNYGYTF.